This T cell receptor (beta chain) was sequenced during a study of T cells in Graves' hyperthyroidism and ophthalmopathy. In the case of this clonotype: A much larger clone lies a single base off, so this may be a read error.

Amplified TCR beta CDR3 regions derived from RNA transcripts. HTBI primers were used for first-round RT-PCR of the TCR CDR3. TCRdb re-called the multiplex PCR reads through MiXCR, storing one row per CDR3 protein. The table lists fewer than 500,000 distinct CDR3 sequences, roughly 14% of them singletons. Germline assignment: CDR1 SGHVS and CDR2 FQNEAQ. Trimming stripped 2 bases from V and 4 bases from J, with 11 bases between. The CDR3 length is 14 residues. V usage is TRBV7-8 and J usage is TRBJ1-1; TRBD1 might be the D (5 bases). This receptor was obtained from a young man with Graves' ophthalmopathy. Sequencing input: blood. CDR3 nucleotide sequence: TGTGCCAGCAGCTTATCAGGGATGAGCACTGAAGCTTTCTTT. This codes for CASSLSGMSTEAFF.